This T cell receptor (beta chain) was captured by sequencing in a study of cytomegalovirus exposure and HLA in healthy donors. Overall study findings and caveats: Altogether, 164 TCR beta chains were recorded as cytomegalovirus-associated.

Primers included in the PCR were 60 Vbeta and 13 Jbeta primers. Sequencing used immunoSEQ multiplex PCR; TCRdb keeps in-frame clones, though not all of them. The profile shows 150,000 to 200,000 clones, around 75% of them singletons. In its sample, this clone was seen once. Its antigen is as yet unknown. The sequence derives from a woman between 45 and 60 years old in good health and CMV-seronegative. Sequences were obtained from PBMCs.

Here the CDR3 DNA reads TGTGCCAGCAGCTTAGGGGCAGGTTCGAACACTGAAGCTTTCTTT. Translating gives CASSLGAGSNTEAFF. The chain links TRBV11-3 to TRBJ1-1; D gene uncertain. This CDR3 is 15 amino acids long. Deletions cut 1 base from V and 1 base from J, with 10 bases between. The germline gives CDR1 SGHNT, CDR2 YENEEA.